This TCR beta chain was sequenced during a study of vaccination and CD4 T cells after COVID-19. In germline, CDR1 is SGHVS, CDR2 FNYEAQ. The CDR3 runs 17 residues. V lost 1 base, J lost 5 bases, and 10 bases stayed unmatched. With the Oncomine TCR Beta short-read assay, DNA from cultured CD4+ T cells was sequenced. Each CDR3 protein gets one entry after TCRdb re-called the PCR reads with MiXCR. The sample records about 9,700 distinct CDR3 sequences, less than 70% being singletons. Sample treatment: roughly 11-day PBMC culture with coronavirus spike peptide pools or control peptides (ViraFEST assay). CD4+ T cells of the unexposed donor were collected before the COVID-19 pandemic (2011-2018). Notes on this clonotype: No antigen is known for it.

The chain links TRBV7-6 to TRBJ2-7, with 11 bases fitting TRBD2. The TCR was taken from a human donor in good health. The sample was CD4+ T cells from blood, cultured in vitro. The CDR3 reads CASSLGLATSGSHEQYF. In nucleotides, the CDR3 is TGTGCCAGCAGCTTAGGTCTCGCTACTAGCGGGAGCCACGAGCAGTACTTC.